These 14 T cell receptor beta chains came from one sample sequenced in a study of cytomegalovirus exposure and HLA in healthy donors. Researchers ran the PCR with 60 Vbeta and 13 Jbeta primers. Clones were sequenced by immunoSEQ multiplex PCR, and TCRdb holds only the in-frame ones, with some missing. Of about 180,000 clones listed, over 65% are singletons. The sample comprised PBMCs. These receptors were taken from a man between 18 and 29 years old in good health and CMV-seronegative.

This rearrangement joins TRBV10-3 to TRBJ2-3; 10 bases match TRBD2. The V gene end was trimmed by 4 bases and the J gene end by 4 bases; junction bases not matched to a gene: 8. This CDR3 is built from 16 residues. The germline V gene has CDR1 ENHRY and CDR2 SYGVKD. The CDR3 nucleotides are TGTGCCATCAGTGCCCTCAGCGGGAGGGCCTCAGATACGCAGTATTTT. Its protein is CAISALSGRASDTQYF.

The chain couples TRBV30 to TRBJ2-1; D call uncertain. Germline CDR1 reads GTSNPN; CDR2 reads SVGIG (reference sequence). CDR3 size: 12 residues. Trimming took off 0 bases at V and 7 bases at J, with 7 bases between the two ends. Here the CDR3 DNA reads TGTGCCTGGAGTGTCCTAGGTAATGAGCAGTTCTTC. This sequence encodes CAWSVLGNEQFF.

Of note for this clone: One end of the junction fails to match germline, which may point to a read error. This chain links TRBV13 with TRBJ2-1; 15 bases map to TRBD2. The CDR3 has 19 residues. The germline gives CDR1 PRHDT, CDR2 FYEKMQ (reference sequence). Here the CDR3 reads CASSLGLAGGQPLNNEQFF. The DNA of the CDR3 is TGTGCCAGCAGCCTAGGACTAGCGGGGGGGCAACCCCTTAACAATGAGCAGTTCTTC.

J is TRBJ2-7 and V is TRBV6-5; D unresolved. CDR3 length: 13 amino acids. Germline lookup yields CDR1 MNHEY and CDR2 SVGAGI. Trimming removed 6 bases from V and 0 bases from J, with 9 bases in between. The CDR3 DNA is TGTGCCAGCAGGGCCCCAACCTCCTACGAGCAGTACTTC. Translation: CASRAPTSYEQYF.

This clone was seen only once. CDR3 loop: CALRGGTGGCGYTF. Written as DNA, the CDR3 is TGTGCCCTTAGAGGTGGGACAGGGGGCTGTGGCTACACCTTC. The chain carries TRBV14 and TRBJ1-2, with TRBD1 matching 12 bases. The CDR3 is 14 residues long. Germline V gene sequence: CDR1 SGHDN, CDR2 FVKESK. V trimming: 11 bases; J trimming: 7 bases; junction bases outside the gene matches: 11. The full variable domain, rest sourced from reference TRBV14 and TRBJ1-2, is EAGVTQFPSHSVIEKGQTVTLRCDPISGHDNLYWYRRVMGKEIKFLLHFVKESKQDESGMPNNRFLAERTGGTYSTLKVQPAELEDSGVYFCALRGGTGGCGYTFGSGTRLTVV.

CDR3 sequence: CASSPGQDSNQPQHF. CDR3 DNA sequence: TGTGCCAGTAGTCCCGGACAAGATAGCAATCAGCCCCAGCATTTT. The V and J genes are TRBV19 and TRBJ1-5, with D perhaps matching TRBD1 (5 bases). The CDR3 sequence is 15 residues long. Trimming left V 5 bases short and J 0 bases short, with 11 bases between. CDR1 is LNHDA and CDR2 is SQIVND in the germline V gene (reference sequence).

In its sample, this clone was seen once. The chain carries TRBV4-1 and TRBJ2-5; 7 bases align to TRBD1. In germline, CDR1 is MGHRA, CDR2 YSYEKL. The CDR3 has 15 amino acids. With 1 base clipped from V and 5 bases from J, the junction kept 7 bases outside the gene matches. CDR3 protein: CASSQGTGVFETQYF. The CDR3 nucleotides read TGCGCCAGCAGCCAAGGTACAGGGGTCTTCGAGACCCAGTACTTC.

V is TRBV2 and J is TRBJ2-7, with D maybe TRBD1 (5 bases). Per the germline V gene, CDR1 is SNHLY and CDR2 is FYNNEI. The germline V and J ends were trimmed by 1 base and 0 bases, with 10 bases remaining between them. The CDR3 loop spans 15 amino acids. CDR3 coding DNA: TGTGCCAGCAGTGAAGGAGGTGGGGCCTCCTACGAGCAGTACTTC. This sequence encodes CASSEGGGASYEQYF.

The rearrangement links TRBV7-8 to TRBJ1-4; tentative D call: TRBD1 (6 bases). Per the germline V gene, CDR1 is SGHVS and CDR2 is FQNEAQ. V lost 5 bases and J 8 bases, leaving 12 bases between the germline ends. The CDR3 length is 13 residues. The CDR3 bases are TGTGCCAGCAGCGTGGGGGCTCGGGAAAAACTGTTTTTT. This codes for CASSVGAREKLFF. The variable domain in full, with the rest retrieved from reference TRBV7-8 and TRBJ1-4, is GAGVSQSPRYKVAKRGQDVALRCDPISGHVSLFWYQQALGQGPEFLTYFQNEAQLDKSGLPSDRFFAERPEGSVSTLKIQRTQQEDSAVYLCASSVGAREKLFFGSGTQLSVL.

This chain links TRBV28 with TRBJ1-1; D is ambiguous. V was pared by 6 bases and J by 2 bases, with 16 bases between. CDR1 and CDR2 from the germline V gene are MDHEN and SYDVKM. The CDR3 consists of 15 residues. The CDR3 loop is CASSHRGIRNTEAFF. In nucleotides, the CDR3 is TGTGCCAGCAGCCACCGAGGGATTCGAAACACTGAAGCTTTCTTT.

The chain is built from TRBV20-1 and TRBJ2-5; D is ambiguous. V was cut by 3 bases and J by 5 bases, with 7 bases left in between. Germline values: CDR1 DFQATT, CDR2 SNEGSKA (reference sequence). The CDR3 is made up of 11 amino acids. CDR3 sequence (DNA): TGCAGTGCTAGGGGCCGGGAGACCCAGTACTTC. Translating it yields CSARGRETQYF.

The chain combines TRBV30 with TRBJ2-1; a weak D match, TRBD1 (5 bases). Per the germline V gene, CDR1 is GTSNPN and CDR2 is SVGIG (reference sequence). V was trimmed by 2 bases and J by 0 bases, leaving 17 bases between them. The CDR3 length is 17 residues. The CDR3 region is CAWSTPWTSRSYNEQFF. CDR3 nucleotides: TGTGCCTGGAGTACCCCATGGACATCTCGCTCCTACAATGAGCAGTTCTTC.

The chain couples TRBV6-1 to TRBJ2-7; 8 bases line up with TRBD1. V trimming: 3 bases; J trimming: 5 bases; junction bases outside the gene matches: 9. Germline CDR1 reads MNHNS; CDR2 reads SASEGT. This CDR3 has 15 amino acids. Here the CDR3 reads CASSESRGRIHEQYF. The CDR3 nucleotides are TGTGCCAGCAGTGAGTCCAGGGGGCGCATCCACGAGCAGTACTTC.

The genes are TRBV5-1 and TRBJ2-3, with 8 positions matching TRBD2. Germline V gives CDR1 SGHRS, CDR2 YFSETQ. The CDR3 consists of 17 residues. V dropped 3 bases and J dropped 3; count of bases not matched to a gene: 12. The CDR3 loop reads CASSSGGSGRRTDTQYF. The CDR3 nucleotides read TGCGCCAGCAGCTCTGGGGGCAGCGGGAGACGGACAGATACGCAGTATTTT. The whole variable domain, filled in from reference TRBV5-1 and TRBJ2-3, reads KAGVTQTPRYLIKTRGQQVTLSCSPISGHRSVSWYQQTPGQGLQFLFEYFSETQRNKGNFPGRFSGRQFSNSRSEMNVSTLELGDSALYLCASSSGGSGRRTDTQYFGPGTRLTVL.